The 14 T cell receptor beta chains reported below all come from one sample, sequenced in a study of T cell clones after liver transplantation. The table came from immunoSEQ multiplex PCR; TCRdb's copy has only in-frame clones and leaves some out. The sample shows tens of thousands of clones, 78% of them seen only once. This specimen consisted of CD8+ T cells from blood, obtained 54 months after liver transplant. The receptor set was obtained from a human patient who received a liver transplant. Part of the T cells may come from the graft donor.

The rearrangement links TRBV14 to TRBJ2-2; D could derive from TRBD1 or TRBD2 (5 bases each). The CDR3 totals 15 residues. Per the germline V gene, CDR1 is SGHDN and CDR2 is FVKESK. Trimming shortened V by 2 bases and J by 5 bases, and 12 bases separated the two germline ends. CDR3 nucleotide sequence: TGTGCCAGCAGCCAATTCTATGGGGGAACCGGGGAGCTGTTTTTT. Amino acids: CASSQFYGGTGELFF.

J is TRBJ2-1 and V is TRBV28, with TRBD1 as a possible D gene (6 bases). The CDR3 is 14 amino acids. The ends were cut back, 3 bases at V and 6 bases at J, with 12 bases in the middle. Germline V gene sequence: CDR1 MDHEN, CDR2 SYDVKM. The CDR3 is CASSFMGASNEQFF. CDR3 nucleotide sequence: TGTGCCAGCAGTTTTATGGGGGCCAGCAATGAGCAGTTCTTC.

This clone was counted only a few times. For the CDR3, the DNA is TGCGCCAGCAGCCCCGGCGGGTATTCACCCCTCCACTTT. This codes for CASSPGGYSPLHF. This chain connects TRBV10-1 to TRBJ1-6; no definite D call. Trimming stripped 6 bases from V and 8 bases from J, with 11 bases between. This CDR3 is 13 amino acids long. Germline lookup yields CDR1 WNHNN and CDR2 SYGVQD (reference sequence).

The rearrangement joins TRBV6-1 to TRBJ2-7, with D perhaps TRBD1 or TRBD2 (5 bases each). The CDR3 totals 14 residues. Trimming removed 4 bases from V and 0 bases from J, with 10 bases in between. Germline V gene lookup returns CDR1 MNHNS and CDR2 SASEGT. Here the CDR3 reads CASSGSGSSYEQYF. The CDR3 nucleotides are TGTGCCAGCAGTGGCTCAGGGAGCTCCTACGAGCAGTACTTC.

This chain links TRBV14 with TRBJ2-3, with a possible D match to TRBD1 (6 bases). Germline values: CDR1 SGHDN, CDR2 FVKESK. The V gene lost 5 bases and the J gene lost 1 base, with 10 bases spanning the gap. The CDR3 extends over 14 amino acids. CDR3 loop: CASSSWGRTDTQYF. The CDR3 nucleotides are TGTGCCAGCAGCTCATGGGGGCGCACAGATACGCAGTATTTT.

V usage is TRBV28 and J usage is TRBJ1-4; D perhaps matches TRBD1 (6 bases). The CDR3 length is 16 residues. With 7 bases removed from V and 6 bases from J, the gap between germline ends came to 21 bases. Germline V gene sequence: CDR1 MDHEN, CDR2 SYDVKM. This CDR3 reads CASTSQAAGEHEKLFF. As DNA, the CDR3 is TGTGCCAGCACCTCCCAGGCGGCAGGGGAACATGAAAAACTGTTTTTT.

The chain recombines TRBV7-9 with TRBJ1-3; D is perhaps TRBD1 (6 bases). Germline V lookup: CDR1 SEHNR, CDR2 FQNEAQ (reference sequence). The CDR3 has 15 residues. The ends were cut back, 5 bases at V and 0 bases at J, with 11 bases in the middle. The CDR3 region has the DNA TGTGCCAGCAGCCCCCGACAGGCCTCTGGAAACACCATATATTTT. Translated, it gives CASSPRQASGNTIYF.

This chain uses TRBV7-9 with TRBJ1-5; 7 nucleotides agree with TRBD1. This CDR3 region has 14 residues. The ends lost 5 bases at V and 2 bases at J; junction bases unmatched: 3. Germline CDR1 reads SEHNR; CDR2 reads FQNEAQ (reference sequence). The CDR3 spells CASSDREGNQPQHF. CDR3 in DNA: TGTGCCAGCAGCGACAGGGAAGGCAATCAGCCCCAGCATTTT.

J is TRBJ2-7 and V is TRBV4-1; 7 nucleotides line up with TRBD2. CDR3 size: 16 residues. V lost 0 bases and J lost 2; bases outside the gene matches: 7. Per germline, CDR1 MGHRA and CDR2 YSYEKL. CDR3 sequence reads: CASSQDRGRVPYEQYF. The CDR3 DNA reads as TGCGCCAGCAGCCAAGATCGGGGGAGGGTCCCCTACGAGCAGTACTTC.

This clone is medium-sized. CDR3 bases: TGCGCCAGCAGTGAGGTGGGGTCGTCCTACAATGAGCAGTTCTTC. Translated, it gives CASSEVGSSYNEQFF. The gene calls are TRBV10-1 and TRBJ2-1; D is ambiguous. The CDR3 runs 15 residues. From germline, CDR1 is WNHNN and CDR2 SYGVQD (reference sequence). V gave up 2 bases and J gave up 1 base, with 9 bases separating them.

This chain joins TRBV7-3 and TRBJ1-5; perhaps TRBD1 as D (5 bases). Trimming pared 4 bases from V and 6 bases from J, leaving 25 bases between. This CDR3 contains 18 residues. Germline loops: CDR1 SGHTA, CDR2 FQGTGA. The CDR3 DNA follows: TGTGCCAGCAGCTCCCGGGGGGAAGGGACCCGGCGCAGTCAGCCCCAGCATTTT. This encodes CASSSRGEGTRRSQPQHF.

The chain links TRBV11-2 to TRBJ2-7; D may be TRBD2 (5 bases). V shed 3 bases and J shed 0 bases, with 15 bases lying between them. Germline V lookup: CDR1 SGHAT, CDR2 FQNNGV. The CDR3 loop spans 16 amino acids. The CDR3 spells CASSLLSGGPSYEQYF. CDR3 nucleotide sequence: TGTGCCAGCAGCTTGTTAAGCGGCGGACCCTCCTACGAGCAGTACTTC.

The chain combines TRBV23-1 with TRBJ2-6, with TRBD1 identical over 7 bases. TRBV23-1 is annotated as an ORF whose role is uncertain. After removal of 6 bases from V and 2 bases from J, the junction contained 13 bases not matched to a gene. The CDR3 is 18 residues long. The CDR3 region is CASRPTGASPPGANVLTF. Here the CDR3 DNA reads TGCGCCAGCAGACCAACAGGGGCTAGCCCCCCTGGGGCCAACGTCCTGACTTTC.

The chain combines TRBV2 with TRBJ1-5, with D possibly TRBD1 on 5 matching bases. The V gene's germline CDR1 is SNHLY and CDR2 FYNNEI. V was cut by 6 bases and J by 1 base, with 16 bases left in between. There are 16 residues in the CDR3. The CDR3 here is CASRPAGALSNQPQHF. In nucleotides, the CDR3 is TGTGCCAGCAGACCGGCCGGGGCACTCAGCAATCAGCCCCAGCATTTT.